The clone carrying this TCR beta chain has just a few counts. No antigen is known for it. The sample is drawn from a study of cytomegalovirus exposure and HLA in healthy donors. The PCR used 60 Vbeta and 13 Jbeta primers. Clones were read by immunoSEQ multiplex PCR, and TCRdb kept only the in-frame ones, dropping some. The table lists fewer than 150,000 clones, 70% to 80% of them singletons. General study findings and limits: A later analysis reportedly found fewer N-insertions in an Asian-associated ancestry cluster than the roughly 670-donor mean. Earlier results showed most TCR beta V segments being productive about 87% or about 30% of the time.

Germline loops: CDR1 GTSNPN, CDR2 SVGIG (reference sequence). The CDR3 totals 13 residues. Trimming stripped 4 bases from V and 3 bases from J, with 12 bases between. The sequence came from a woman in her fifties or sixties in good health and CMV-seronegative. The chain couples TRBV30 to TRBJ1-1; D is ambiguous. Sequencing was done on a sample of PBMCs. The CDR3, as DNA: TGTGCCTGGACTGTGACACAATACACTGAAGCTTTCTTT. Amino acids: CAWTVTQYTEAFF.